This T cell receptor (beta chain) was profiled in a study of vaccination and CD4 T cells after COVID-19. Study overall: Every participant was given two doses of BNT162b2 or mRNA-1273 vaccine. Overlapping peptides of the spike proteins of SARS-CoV-2, HCoV-NL63, HCoV-OC43 and HCoV-229E were used for cell stimulation.

Unmatched junction bases numbered 14, after V lost 7 bases and J lost 3 bases. This CDR3 is built from 17 residues. Germline V gives CDR1 MDHEN, CDR2 SYDVKM. Sequencing of the DNA from cultured CD4+ T cells was carried out with the Oncomine TCR Beta short-read assay. Genomic DNA was extracted from cultured CD4+ T cells. TCRdb re-called the PCR reads with MiXCR, one entry per CDR3 protein. The sample contains roughly 16,000 distinct CDR3 sequences, 45% to 50% of which appear only once. In this sample, this clonotype is large (0.1 to 1%). What it recognizes is unknown. Treatment of the sample: roughly 10-day PBMC culture with coronavirus spike peptide pools or control peptides (ViraFEST assay). Expanded clonotypes were found by TCR sequencing after peptide-pool stimulation (ViraFEST).

The clonotype comes from a human donor who had recovered from COVID-19. V usage is TRBV28 and J usage is TRBJ2-7, with 11 bases lining up with TRBD1. The sequencing input was CD4+ T cells from blood, cultured in vitro. DNA for the CDR3: TGTGCCAGCATCACTTTGACAACCGGGACAGGGGGCTACGAGCAGTACTTC. Translated: CASITLTTGTGGYEQYF. The variable domain in full, with the rest retrieved from reference TRBV28 and TRBJ2-7, is DVKVTQSSRYLVKRTGEKVFLECVQDMDHENMFWYRQDPGLGLRLIYFSYDVKMKEKGDIPEGYSVSREKKERFSLILESASTNQTSMYLCASITLTTGTGGYEQYFGPGTRLTVT.